This T cell receptor beta chain was profiled in a study of human T cells and chemical hapten exposure (dated by TCRdb to the early 2020s). Concerning the study at large: For sensitization, 2% DPC in acetone was applied to a 2 cm by 2 cm area of upper inner arm skin. Weekly therapeutic DPC doses were additionally applied to the scalp of patients throughout the approximately 23-week study period. Patch testing on the upper back used Finn chambers containing 0.01% DPC, with scoring done after 6 days according to International Contact Dermatitis Research Group standards. The patient cohort, mostly female, included alopecia areata with under or over 50% scalp involvement, alopecia totalis and alopecia universalis. Libraries were pooled for sequencing, and per-sample TCR yields varied mainly because of small differences in library volumes within the pool. Peripheral blood TCR repertoire changes were tracked in vivo in alopecia patients during primary and secondary sensitization to the hapten diphenylcyclopropenone (DPC). Blood samples were taken from patients before sensitization (week 0) and at 2, 6 and about 24 weeks after DPC sensitization. Twenty-nine alopecia patients provided blood for TCR sequencing at one to four time points (pre-sensitization, 2, 6 and 24 weeks).

The time point label for this specimen denotes: patch test 3, about 24 weeks after DPC sensitization. Sample treatment or condition, as interpreted from the label and publication: therapeutic diphenylcyclopropenone sensitization with weekly scalp DPC. Blood at each patch-test visit was drawn before the patch test was applied. Patients were eligible if aged 18 to 70, diagnosed with alopecia and judged suitable for DPC therapy, and pregnant patients were excluded. Total RNA was extracted from unfractionated whole blood collected in Tempus Blood RNA tubes. Library preparation used RACE. The sample was run on a NextSeq 500. During library preparation, unique molecular identifiers were attached to individual cDNA molecules so that TCRs could be counted in a quantitative, reproducible way. For every blood RNA sample, sequencing covered both the TCR alpha and TCR beta chains. In the paper's pipeline: A median of roughly 99,000 TCRs per sample was observed, with a range of about 23,224 to 750,000. V, J and CDR3 annotation of the TCR reads was carried out using the Decombinator software suite. Every sample was subsampled to the same number of TCRs (28,000) for the PS versus PT1 abundance plots. TCRs were defined as expanded if absent before sensitization and observed at least eight times at the 2-week time point. In-frame beta chains were kept once TCRdb had trimmed the public reads at Q25 with fastp and called clones with MiXCR. CDR3 protein duplicates are merged, each entry listing the most common genes and DNA. The V and J calls come from TCRdb's annotation, not from the publication. The sample contains about 89,000 distinct CDR3 sequences, around 13% of them found a single time. The ten largest account for approximately 5.2% of the sample.

In this sample, this clonotype turned up a few times. Its antigen has not been determined. Qualities for individual bases were not recorded, and no much larger clone is one base off. The full study reports these points: Because every patient had alopecia, a presumed autoimmune disease, the patients' immune response might differ from that of healthy individuals. Compared with pre-sensitization or healthy control sets, expanded TCRs formed significantly more large CDR3 similarity clusters, which is consistent with antigen-driven responses. After repeated subsampling, changes were observed in the strength of the expansion versus patch-test correlation and in the threshold at which the correlation became significant. The number of TCRs above 1 in 1000 frequency did not change with DPC sensitization; there was no evidence of global repertoire structure alterations. Patch test score correlated positively with the number of PT1 expanded TCRs, reaching significance at thresholds 8, 16 and 32 but not at 4.

The germline V gene specifies KGHSH as CDR1 and LQKENI as CDR2. Between the V and J ends, shortened by 3 bases and 2 bases respectively, the junction contains 3 bases. The CDR3, from cysteine to phenylalanine, totals 12 residues. The read is trimmed to its CDR3 DNA, 36 bases read in frame from base 1. The starting material was whole blood, obtained in connection with sensitization to the hapten diphenylcyclopropenone (DPC). The sequence came from a woman between 45 and 65 years old with alopecia areata. Some clones in this sample may be carry-over from other donors' samples. Rearrangement joined TRBV18 to TRBJ2-3, with an unclear D gene assignment. At the DNA level, the sequence is TGTGCCAGCTCACCCACCACAGATACGCAGTATTTT. It is translated as CASSPTTDTQYF.